The 25 T cell receptor beta chains listed next were all sequenced from one sample in a study of graft-versus-host responses after intestinal transplantation. These receptors lack a known antigen. Here immunoSEQ multiplex PCR was the method, and the copy in TCRdb shows in-frame clones only, minus some. The table includes fewer than 110,000 clones, 87% detected once. Source: unstimulated CD4+ T cells sorted from spleen or lymph node cells, taken before transplant. The receptors were sampled from a human donor who was the organ donor for an intestinal transplant.

The V and J genes are TRBV19 and TRBJ1-2; 11 positions match TRBD1. Trimming at V came to 7 bases and at J to 8 bases, leaving 9 bases not matched to a gene. In germline, CDR1 is LNHDA, CDR2 SQIVND (reference sequence). This CDR3 spans 14 amino acids. The CDR3 region is CASNPGQGVQGYTF. In DNA, the CDR3 is TGTGCCAGTAACCCGGGACAGGGGGTTCAAGGCTACACCTTC. Combining the CDR3 with reference TRBV19 and TRBJ1-2 gives the whole variable domain DGGITQSPKYLFRKEGQNVTLSCEQNLNHDAMYWYRQDPGQGLRLIYYSQIVNDFQKGDIAEGYSVSREKKESFPLTVTSAQKNPTAFYLCASNPGQGVQGYTFGSGTRLTVV.

There are a few counts of this clone. The sample holds other DNA sequences that translate to the same CDR3. The chain uses TRBV19 and TRBJ2-7; D is perhaps TRBD1 (5 bases). Germline assignment: CDR1 LNHDA and CDR2 SQIVND (reference sequence). The germline V and J ends were trimmed by 3 bases and 5 bases, with 5 bases remaining between them. The CDR3 covers 11 residues. For the CDR3, the DNA is TGTGCCAGTAGTATCAGGGACGAGCAGTACTTC. Its protein is CASSIRDEQYF.

The rearrangement links TRBV5-5 to TRBJ2-7; 9 nucleotides match TRBD2. V trimming: 1 base; J trimming: 5 bases; junction bases outside the gene matches: 1. The CDR3 is made up of 13 amino acids. Germline V gene sequence: CDR1 SGHKS, CDR2 YYEKEE (reference sequence). CDR3 sequence: CASSLQRGDEQYF. The CDR3, as DNA: TGTGCCAGCAGCTTGCAGCGGGGGGACGAGCAGTACTTC.

This chain connects TRBV1 to TRBJ2-5; the table's D gene call, TRBD1, was not cross checked with the DNA. TRBV1 is an annotated pseudogene. The CDR3 is made up of 14 amino acids. CDR3 residues: CTSDRGDSQETQYF. Written as DNA, the CDR3 is TGCACCAGCGACAGGGGAGACAGCCAAGAGACCCAGTACTTC.

This chain joins TRBV7-9 and TRBJ2-1, with 9 bases matching TRBD1. The germline V gene has CDR1 SEHNR and CDR2 FQNEAQ (reference sequence). CDR3 size: 15 residues. V was pared by 4 bases and J by 4 bases, with 5 bases of the junction left unmatched. CDR3 sequence (DNA): TGTGCCAGCAGCTCGGGACAGGGAGTTTACAATGAGCAGTTCTTC. Its protein product is CASSSGQGVYNEQFF.

CDR3 coding DNA: TGTGCCAGCAGCTTAAATATAAACACCGGGGAGCTGTTTTTT. Protein: CASSLNINTGELFF. The gene calls are TRBV7-3 and TRBJ2-2; D is undetermined. This CDR3 has 14 amino acids. Per germline, CDR1 SGHTA and CDR2 FQGTGA. The V and J ends lost 1 base and 2 bases respectively, with 5 bases between them.

This chain connects TRBV5-4 to TRBJ1-2, with D hard to call. The CDR3 is 14 amino acids. Trimming left V 0 bases short and J 1 base short, with 7 bases between. Germline V lookup: CDR1 SGHNT, CDR2 YYREEE (reference sequence). CDR3 protein: CASSLAGVNYGYTF. CDR3 nucleotide sequence: TGTGCCAGCAGCTTGGCTGGGGTTAACTATGGCTACACCTTC.

The V gene is TRBV23-1, the J gene TRBJ1-2, with D uncertain. TRBV23-1 is an open reading frame whose function is uncertain. Trimming took off 4 bases at V and 8 bases at J, with 14 bases between the two ends. This CDR3 is built from 13 residues. Written as DNA, the CDR3 is TGCGCCAGCAGTCCCCTATTATGTGGGGGCTACACCTTC. This codes for CASSPLLCGGYTF.

The chain couples TRBV10-1 to TRBJ2-7, with 10 bases identical to TRBD1. Trimming at V came to 4 bases and at J to 5 bases, leaving 11 bases not matched to a gene. Germline V gene lookup returns CDR1 WNHNN and CDR2 SYGVQD (reference sequence). CDR3 size: 16 residues. The CDR3 DNA sequence: TGCGCCAGCAGTGGTTCTCCGGGACAGGGGATAGACGAGCAGTACTTC. This translates into CASSGSPGQGIDEQYF.

The table lists this clone with a count of one. CDR3 nucleotide sequence: TGTGCCAGTAGGCTGGGACAGACAGAGACCCAGTACTTC. It codes for CASRLGQTETQYF. The V gene is TRBV19, the J gene TRBJ2-5; TRBD1 agrees at 7 bases. V gave up 6 bases and J gave up 4 bases; unmatched junction bases: 5. CDR1 and CDR2 (germline): LNHDA, SQIVND (reference sequence). The CDR3 length is 13 residues.

V gene TRBV7-9 combines with J gene TRBJ2-1; TRBD2 matches at 9 bases. The CDR3 is 16 amino acids. The trim removed 1 base at V and 6 bases at J, leaving 7 bases unmatched. The germline CDR1 and CDR2 sequences are SEHNR and FQNEAQ (reference sequence). The CDR3 spells CASSLESLAGPNEQFF. The CDR3 nucleotides read TGTGCCAGCAGCTTAGAGTCCCTAGCGGGGCCCAATGAGCAGTTCTTC. Based on the CDR3 plus reference TRBV7-9 and TRBJ2-1, the full variable domain is DTGVSQNPRHKITKRGQNVTFRCDPISEHNRLYWYRQTLGQGPEFLTYFQNEAQLEKSRLLSDRFSAERPKGSFSTLEIQRTEQGDSAMYLCASSLESLAGPNEQFFGPGTRLTVL.

Notes on this clone: Germline is not matched at one junction end, which may reflect a read error. V gene TRBV7-9 combines with J gene TRBJ2-7; TRBD1 aligns across 9 bases. Per the germline V gene, CDR1 is SEHNR and CDR2 is FQNEAQ (reference sequence). The CDR3 loop spans 12 amino acids. The DNA of the CDR3 is TGTGCCAGCAGTCACACAGGGGGCGAGAAGTACTTC. This codes for CASSHTGGEKYF.

The chain is built from TRBV18 and TRBJ2-3, with D unresolved. In germline, CDR1 is KGHSH, CDR2 LQKENI. V lost 1 base and J 1 base, leaving 12 bases between the germline ends. The CDR3 has 16 residues. In nucleotides, the CDR3 is TGTGCCAGCTCACCACGTAAGTGGTCCCGCACAGATACGCAGTATTTT. This encodes CASSPRKWSRTDTQYF.

The chain employs TRBV5-4 and TRBJ1-1; D might be TRBD1 (5 bases). Trimming cost V 0 bases and J 3 bases, with 9 bases left between them. The CDR3 is made up of 14 amino acids. Germline-derived CDR1 and CDR2 are SGHNT and YYREEE (reference sequence). CDR3 region: CASSLDRGDTEAFF. CDR3 coding DNA: TGTGCCAGCAGCTTGGACCGGGGGGACACTGAAGCTTTCTTT.

To note about this clone: Other DNA sequences within the sample encode an identical CDR3. This sequence joins TRBV5-4 and TRBJ1-4; perhaps TRBD1 as D (5 bases). Germline V gives CDR1 SGHNT, CDR2 YYREEE (reference sequence). V shed 4 bases and J shed 3 bases, with 28 bases lying between them. The CDR3 is 20 amino acids. The CDR3 sequence is CASSAGGGVFAGLANEKLFF. CDR3 DNA sequence: TGTGCCAGCAGCGCCGGTGGGGGTGTTTTTGCGGGGTTGGCTAATGAAAAACTGTTTTTT.

This clone was seen only once. The rearrangement links TRBV5-1 to TRBJ2-7; possible D gene TRBD1, 6 bases. The CDR3 totals 14 residues. V was cut by 4 bases and J by 2 bases, with 13 bases left in between. CDR1 and CDR2 (germline): SGHRS, YFSETQ. The CDR3 sequence: CASSPGDKTYEQYF. CDR3 coding DNA: TGCGCCAGCAGCCCCGGGGACAAAACCTACGAGCAGTACTTC.

As regards this clone: The junction and the germline gene differ at one end; a read error may be behind it. The rearrangement uses TRBV5-3 and TRBJ2-7; 11 bases are a match to TRBD2. TRBV5-3 is assigned to the ORF class and has an uncertain function. The CDR3 totals 15 residues. This CDR3 is CAGSPRLAGTYEQYF. In DNA, the CDR3 is TGTGCCGGAAGCCCCCGACTAGCGGGGACCTACGAGCAGTACTTC.

This chain joins TRBV6-6 and TRBJ1-2, with 8 bases aligning to TRBD1. V shed 5 bases and J 5 bases; nucleotides not matched to a gene: 4. Germline V CDR1 and CDR2: MNHNY, SVGAGI (reference sequence). This CDR3 region has 13 residues. The CDR3 nucleotides are TGTGCCAGCAGTCCCACAGGGGGGTATGGCTACACCTTC. Protein sequence: CASSPTGGYGYTF.

The chain carries TRBV9 and TRBJ2-1; 13 positions match TRBD2. This CDR3 contains 16 residues. Trimming removed 2 bases from V and 8 bases from J; junction bases left unmatched: 7. Germline-derived CDR1 and CDR2 are SGDLS and YYNGEE. The CDR3 spells CASSVRLAGGRDEQFF. The CDR3 DNA is TGTGCCAGCAGCGTTAGACTAGCGGGAGGCCGGGATGAGCAGTTCTTC.

This clone appeared a few times. This chain links TRBV7-9 with TRBJ1-1; unclear D gene. The germline CDR1 and CDR2 sequences are SEHNR and FQNEAQ (reference sequence). The CDR3 is made up of 15 amino acids. V shed 5 bases and J shed 1 base, with 14 bases lying between them. CDR3 DNA: TGTGCCAGCAGCCCAAGCATCGCACCGAACACTGAAGCTTTCTTT. It yields the protein CASSPSIAPNTEAFF.

This clone was detected once. J is TRBJ1-1 and V is TRBV19; D gene uncertain. The CDR3 runs 11 residues. CDR1 LNHDA and CDR2 SQIVND come from the germline V gene (reference sequence). V gave up 6 bases and J gave up 4 bases, with 6 bases separating them. Here the CDR3 DNA reads TGTGCCAGTAGCGGGGTCACTGAAGCTTTCTTT. This gives the protein CASSGVTEAFF.

The chain is built from TRBV19 and TRBJ1-2; 9 bases line up with TRBD1. With 5 bases clipped from V and 8 bases from J, the junction kept 9 bases outside the gene matches. Germline values: CDR1 LNHDA, CDR2 SQIVND (reference sequence). The CDR3 is 14 residues long. This chain's CDR3 is CASSARDRVFGYTF. As DNA, the CDR3 is TGTGCCAGTAGTGCGAGGGACAGGGTCTTCGGCTACACCTTC. The whole variable domain, filled in from reference TRBV19 and TRBJ1-2, reads DGGITQSPKYLFRKEGQNVTLSCEQNLNHDAMYWYRQDPGQGLRLIYYSQIVNDFQKGDIAEGYSVSREKKESFPLTVTSAQKNPTAFYLCASSARDRVFGYTFGSGTRLTVV.

This rearrangement joins TRBV5-1 to TRBJ2-7, with 11 positions matching TRBD2. Germline CDR1 reads SGHRS; CDR2 reads YFSETQ. With 4 bases clipped from V and 8 bases from J, the junction kept 14 bases outside the gene matches. The CDR3 is made up of 16 amino acids. The CDR3 is CASSLNLLAGDSQQYF. The CDR3 DNA reads as TGCGCCAGCAGCCTCAATCTACTAGCGGGAGACTCGCAGCAGTACTTC.

V and J are TRBV11-2 and TRBJ1-2; possibly TRBD1 for D (5 bases). There are 12 residues in the CDR3. Germline CDR1 SGHAT, CDR2 FQNNGV. V lost 0 bases and J lost 6, with 5 bases in between. CDR3 DNA sequence: TGTGCCAGCAGCTTAGAAGGGGATGGCTACACCTTC. Encoded protein: CASSLEGDGYTF.

The V call is TRBV6-1, the J call TRBJ2-5, with D unresolved. The CDR3 sequence is 15 residues long. The V end lost 8 bases, the J end lost 1 base, and 17 bases lay between the germline ends. Germline V CDR1 and CDR2: MNHNS, SASEGT. The CDR3 region has the DNA TGTGCCAGCGAACGGACCACAGTGCTCCAAGAGACCCAGTACTTC. It specifies CASERTTVLQETQYF.